This TCR beta chain comes out of a study of blood T cell repertoires in COVID-19. Study summary: Samples taken during acute and convalescent COVID-19 were collected in the United States, Italy and Spain. T cells, B-cell-depleted T cells, or PBMCs supplied cDNA or gDNA.

In the original workflow: Quantification of nucleated cells was approximated via reference gene primer amplification. Measured with immunoSEQ multiplex PCR; TCRdb has only the in-frame clones, and not every one. That table gives V, J and clone size, and the DNA gave D and trimming. Among 150,000 to 200,000 clones listed, 89% were seen once. The CDR3 consists of 12 residues. Germline-derived CDR1 and CDR2 are SNHLY and FYNNEI. V lost 4 bases and J lost 7, with 9 bases in between. The chain is built from TRBV2 and TRBJ2-3, with a possible D match to TRBD1 (5 bases). Sequenced material: peripheral blood. This receptor was taken from a man aged 18 to 29 who had recovered from COVID-19. The CDR3 here is CASSVRGNTQYF. The CDR3 bases are TGTGCCAGCAGTGTAAGGGGAAATACGCAGTATTTT.